The rows below give T cell receptor beta chains drawn from one sample of a study of T cells after yellow fever vaccination. MiXCR was run by TCRdb on the 5' RACE reads, yielding one entry per CDR3 protein. The repertoire consists of under 250,000 distinct CDR3 sequences, with 6.9% occurring once and the leading ten covering over 0.65%. The sample here was CD4+ T cells sorted from PBMCs, taken 15 days after the yellow fever booster vaccination. The receptors shown here come from a young man who received the YFV17D yellow fever vaccine. CDR3s include the opening cysteine and the closing phenylalanine or tryptophan. Each record gives: V gene, clone size, J gene, D gene, CDR3 DNA, CDR3 protein. The D gene is left open where the match is weak. Clone size is shown for a subset of rows, as once, few, many or a class of expanded clone.

V gene: TRBV24-1; clone size: many; J gene: TRBJ2-1; D gene: -; CDR3 DNA: TGTGCCACATTCGTTTCAGGGGAATCCTACAATGAGCAGTTCTTC; CDR3 protein: CATFVSGESYNEQFF
V gene: TRBV5-1; clone size: few; J gene: TRBJ2-7; D gene: -; CDR3 DNA: TGCGCCAGCAGCCGGACCGGGACAAGCGTCTCCGAGCAGTACTTC; CDR3 protein: CASSRTGTSVSEQYF
V gene: TRBV18; clone size: many; J gene: TRBJ2-6; D gene: TRBD2; CDR3 DNA: TGTGCCAGCTCACAGGGACTAGCGGGAGTACAATCTGGGGCCAACGTCCTGACTTTC; CDR3 protein: CASSQGLAGVQSGANVLTF
V gene: TRBV19; clone size: few; J gene: TRBJ2-2; D gene: -; CDR3 DNA: TGTGCCAGTATTGAGACAGGTCGAACCGGGGAGCTGTTTTTT; CDR3 protein: CASIETGRTGELFF
V gene: TRBV5-1; clone size: few; J gene: TRBJ2-5; D gene: TRBD2; CDR3 DNA: TGCGCCAGCAGCTTTGGGGGGGGGACAGAGACCCAGTACTTC; CDR3 protein: CASSFGGGTETQYF
V gene: TRBV5-1; clone size: few; J gene: TRBJ2-2; D gene: -; CDR3 DNA: TGCGCCAGCAGCTTGGCCTTACAGGGCCACACCGGGGAGCTGTTTTTT; CDR3 protein: CASSLALQGHTGELFF
V gene: TRBV28; clone size: many; J gene: TRBJ2-2; D gene: -; CDR3 DNA: TGTGCCAGCAGCACCTATCGGGACACCGGGGAGCTGTTTTTT; CDR3 protein: CASSTYRDTGELFF
V gene: TRBV5-1; clone size: many; J gene: TRBJ1-1; D gene: -; CDR3 DNA: TGCGCCAGCAGCTTGGAGTCAGGGAGGAACACTGAAGCTTTCTTT; CDR3 protein: CASSLESGRNTEAFF
V gene: TRBV20-1; clone size: -; J gene: TRBJ2-7; D gene: -; CDR3 DNA: TGCAGTCCGGGTCAGGGAACCAGCTCCTACGAGCAGTACTTC; CDR3 protein: CSPGQGTSSYEQYF
V gene: TRBV2; clone size: -; J gene: TRBJ1-1; D gene: -; CDR3 DNA: TGTGCCAGCATCTCTCACCGGGACACTGAAGCTTTCTTT; CDR3 protein: CASISHRDTEAFF
V gene: TRBV7-6; clone size: many; J gene: TRBJ1-4; D gene: -; CDR3 DNA: TGTGCCAGCAGCCGCGCGGGTGAAAAACTGTTTTTT; CDR3 protein: CASSRAGEKLFF
V gene: TRBV19; clone size: -; J gene: TRBJ2-5; D gene: -; CDR3 DNA: TGTGCCAGTAGTAACGGGAGACAGCCACTCCAAGAGACCCAGTACTTC; CDR3 protein: CASSNGRQPLQETQYF
V gene: TRBV5-1; clone size: many; J gene: TRBJ2-5; D gene: -; CDR3 DNA: TGCGCCAGCAGCTCTAAGACAGGCCAAGAGACCCAGTACTTC; CDR3 protein: CASSSKTGQETQYF
V gene: TRBV30; clone size: -; J gene: TRBJ1-5; D gene: -; CDR3 DNA: TGTGCCTGGAGACATGGGACAAGCCAGCCCCAGCATTTT; CDR3 protein: CAWRHGTSQPQHF
V gene: TRBV7-9; clone size: many; J gene: TRBJ2-3; D gene: TRBD2; CDR3 DNA: TGTGCCAGCAGCTTAGAACTAGCGGCTAGCACAGATACGCAGTATTTT; CDR3 protein: CASSLELAASTDTQYF
V gene: TRBV5-6; clone size: -; J gene: TRBJ2-2; D gene: -; CDR3 DNA: TGTGCCAGCAGCCCTCGGGGCGGCGGGGAGCTGTTTTTT; CDR3 protein: CASSPRGGGELFF
V gene: TRBV5-1; clone size: many; J gene: TRBJ2-5; D gene: TRBD1; CDR3 DNA: TGCGCCAGCTACCGGGACAGCCATCTAGAGACCCAGTACTTC; CDR3 protein: CASYRDSHLETQYF
V gene: TRBV4-3; clone size: many; J gene: TRBJ2-5; D gene: -; CDR3 DNA: TGCGCCAGCAGCCAAGTAGGAAGTAGCCAAGAGACCCAGTACTTC; CDR3 protein: CASSQVGSSQETQYF
V gene: TRBV20-1; clone size: few; J gene: TRBJ2-1; D gene: TRBD2; CDR3 DNA: TGCAGTGCTAGAGGCCCTCTAGCGGGAGTGCGTGAGCAGTTCTTC; CDR3 protein: CSARGPLAGVREQFF
V gene: TRBV7-2; clone size: many; J gene: TRBJ2-5; D gene: TRBD2; CDR3 DNA: TGTGCCAGCAGCTTAGCTCCTGGACTAGCGGGAGATCCGGAGACCCAGTACTTC; CDR3 protein: CASSLAPGLAGDPETQYF
V gene: TRBV20-1; clone size: few; J gene: TRBJ2-2; D gene: -; CDR3 DNA: TGCAGTGCTCGGGGAAGCAAGACCGGGGAGCTGTTTTTT; CDR3 protein: CSARGSKTGELFF
V gene: TRBV10-3; clone size: few; J gene: TRBJ2-7; D gene: -; CDR3 DNA: TGTGCCATCAGACCTACCGGGGAGGCCCCCGGCGAGCAGTACTTC; CDR3 protein: CAIRPTGEAPGEQYF
V gene: TRBV3-1; clone size: -; J gene: TRBJ1-3; D gene: -; CDR3 DNA: TGTGCCAGCGGTGGAAACACCATATATTTT; CDR3 protein: CASGGNTIYF
V gene: TRBV20-1; clone size: many; J gene: TRBJ2-4; D gene: TRBD1; CDR3 DNA: TGCAGTGCCCCAGACAGGGGAGCCAAAAACATTCAGTACTTC; CDR3 protein: CSAPDRGAKNIQYF
V gene: TRBV5-1; clone size: many; J gene: TRBJ2-1; D gene: -; CDR3 DNA: TGCGCCAGCAGCCAGGGTCTTAGCGGTAGCTCCTACAATGAGCAGTTCTTC; CDR3 protein: CASSQGLSGSSYNEQFF
V gene: TRBV11-2; clone size: few; J gene: TRBJ2-7; D gene: -; CDR3 DNA: TGTGCCAGCAGCTTAGAAGCCTTTACAGGGAACGAGCAGTACTTC; CDR3 protein: CASSLEAFTGNEQYF
V gene: TRBV20-1; clone size: few; J gene: TRBJ2-2; D gene: -; CDR3 DNA: TGCAGTGCCAGAGGGGGGCCCCGGCCCGGGGAGCTGTTTTTT; CDR3 protein: CSARGGPRPGELFF
V gene: TRBV7-2; clone size: -; J gene: TRBJ2-1; D gene: TRBD2; CDR3 DNA: TGTGCCAGCAGCTTAGCGAGCGGGGTACGAGGCGATGAGCAGTTCTTC; CDR3 protein: CASSLASGVRGDEQFF
V gene: TRBV7-2; clone size: many; J gene: TRBJ2-5; D gene: -; CDR3 DNA: TGTGCCAGCAGCTTCGGTAGACAGCAAGAGACCCAGTACTTC; CDR3 protein: CASSFGRQQETQYF
V gene: TRBV7-2; clone size: many; J gene: TRBJ2-5; D gene: -; CDR3 DNA: TGTGCCAGCAGCTTAGTGCCGTTAGAGACCCAGTACTTC; CDR3 protein: CASSLVPLETQYF
V gene: TRBV5-5; clone size: -; J gene: TRBJ1-5; D gene: -; CDR3 DNA: TGTGCCAGCAGCTTCACGGCCAATCAGCCCCAGCATTTT; CDR3 protein: CASSFTANQPQHF
V gene: TRBV18; clone size: many; J gene: TRBJ1-1; D gene: -; CDR3 DNA: TGTGCCAGCAGTCCTGATCTGAACACTGAAGCTTTCTTT; CDR3 protein: CASSPDLNTEAFF
V gene: TRBV27; clone size: few; J gene: TRBJ2-5; D gene: TRBD1; CDR3 DNA: TGTGCCAGCAGTTTATGGGCGACAGGGGCAGAGACCCAGTACTTC; CDR3 protein: CASSLWATGAETQYF
V gene: TRBV20-1; clone size: few; J gene: TRBJ2-1; D gene: -; CDR3 DNA: TGCAGTGCTAGACCGAGGAGAGACATTGGACACAATGAGCAGTTCTTC; CDR3 protein: CSARPRRDIGHNEQFF
V gene: TRBV7-9; clone size: -; J gene: TRBJ2-3; D gene: -; CDR3 DNA: TGTGCCAGCAGCTTAGATTCCACACCAGATACGCAGTATTTT; CDR3 protein: CASSLDSTPDTQYF
V gene: TRBV15; clone size: many; J gene: TRBJ1-4; D gene: -; CDR3 DNA: TGTGCCACCAGCACGGGACGGGCAAATGAAAAACTGTTTTTT; CDR3 protein: CATSTGRANEKLFF
V gene: TRBV5-1; clone size: many; J gene: TRBJ2-1; D gene: -; CDR3 DNA: TGCGCCAGCAGCTTGGGCCAGGGTGAGCAGTTCTTC; CDR3 protein: CASSLGQGEQFF
V gene: TRBV18; clone size: -; J gene: TRBJ2-7; D gene: TRBD2; CDR3 DNA: TGTGCCAGCTCCCAGACTTTAGCGGGAGGTGGTTACGAGCAGTACTTC; CDR3 protein: CASSQTLAGGGYEQYF
V gene: TRBV6-5; clone size: once; J gene: TRBJ2-1; D gene: -; CDR3 DNA: TGTGCCAGCAGTTACTTCGAGTATAGGGGCCTACCCTCCTACAATGAGCAGTTCTTC; CDR3 protein: CASSYFEYRGLPSYNEQFF
V gene: TRBV7-9; clone size: few; J gene: TRBJ2-3; D gene: -; CDR3 DNA: TGTGCCAGCAGCAACCTCGCGGGGAGGTCAGATACGCAGTATTTT; CDR3 protein: CASSNLAGRSDTQYF
V gene: TRBV20-1; clone size: -; J gene: TRBJ2-7; D gene: -; CDR3 DNA: TGCAGTGCTAGAGTACAATTAAGGGGGGGCGAGCAGTACTTC; CDR3 protein: CSARVQLRGGEQYF
V gene: TRBV5-5; clone size: few; J gene: TRBJ1-1; D gene: -; CDR3 DNA: TGTGCCAGCAGCTTGGTATGGGACACAGAATACGAAGCTTTCTTT; CDR3 protein: CASSLVWDTEYEAFF
V gene: TRBV4-3; clone size: few; J gene: TRBJ2-1; D gene: -; CDR3 DNA: TGCGCCAGCAGCCCCCCCCCGGCCCTCTGGGAGGTAGAGCAGTTCTTC; CDR3 protein: CASSPPPALWEVEQFF
V gene: TRBV21-1; clone size: few; J gene: TRBJ2-5; D gene: -; CDR3 DNA: TGTGCCAGCAGCTCACAGGGAGGGCGGAGGGTGAATCGGTTCCAAGAGACCCAGTACTTC; CDR3 protein: CASSSQGGRRVNRFQETQYF
V gene: TRBV12-3/TRBV12-4; clone size: many; J gene: TRBJ1-5; D gene: -; CDR3 DNA: TGTGCCAGCAGTTTCAGCGTTAATCAGCCCCAGCATTTT; CDR3 protein: CASSFSVNQPQHF
V gene: TRBV3-1; clone size: few; J gene: TRBJ2-5; D gene: -; CDR3 DNA: TGTGCCAGCAGCCAAGTGTTAGCGCAAGAGACCCAGTACTTC; CDR3 protein: CASSQVLAQETQYF
V gene: TRBV18; clone size: many; J gene: TRBJ2-2; D gene: -; CDR3 DNA: TGTGCCAGCTCAGACGCCAACACCGGGGAGCTGTTTTTT; CDR3 protein: CASSDANTGELFF
V gene: TRBV18; clone size: -; J gene: TRBJ2-5; D gene: TRBD1; CDR3 DNA: TGTGCCAGCTCCCCGAGCCGGGACAGGGGAGACCAGACCCAGTACTTC; CDR3 protein: CASSPSRDRGDQTQYF
V gene: TRBV20-1; clone size: -; J gene: TRBJ2-7; D gene: -; CDR3 DNA: TGCAGTGCAACCCGGGCGGCGGGCGAGCAGTACTTC; CDR3 protein: CSATRAAGEQYF
V gene: TRBV20-1; clone size: many; J gene: TRBJ1-1; D gene: -; CDR3 DNA: TGCAGTGCTAGAAAAACGACAATGCCTGAAGCTTTCTTT; CDR3 protein: CSARKTTMPEAFF